The 21 T cell receptor beta chains below all came from one sample that was sequenced in a study of blood T cell repertoires in COVID-19. The method was immunoSEQ multiplex PCR; TCRdb's version includes in-frame clones alone and lacks a portion of them. This table has 200,000 to 250,000 clones, roughly 85% appearing once. Sequencing was carried out using peripheral blood. The receptors were sampled from a woman younger than 30 who had recovered from COVID-19.

The CDR3 loop reads CASSVWGGLNSPLHF. CDR3 coding DNA: TGTGCCAGCAGCGTCTGGGGGGGGTTAAATTCACCCCTCCACTTT. The chain recombines TRBV9 with TRBJ1-6; D may be TRBD1 (5 bases). CDR1 and CDR2 (germline): SGDLS, YYNGEE. This CDR3 has 15 residues. The V end lost 2 bases, the J end lost 7 bases, and 13 bases lay between the germline ends.

V gene TRBV12-3 or TRBV12-4 combines with J gene TRBJ1-2; D unclear. The CDR3 runs 13 residues. V lost 8 bases, J lost 4 bases, and 14 bases lay in between. The CDR3, as DNA: TGTGCCAGCCGAAAAAGACTGGTCTATGGCTACACCTTC. Translating it yields CASRKRLVYGYTF.

This chain links TRBV7-3 with TRBJ1-1, with D perhaps TRBD1 (6 bases). The V gene's germline CDR1 is SGHTA and CDR2 FQGTGA. This CDR3 has 14 residues. The V and J ends lost 3 bases and 1 base respectively, with 9 bases between them. The CDR3, as DNA: TGTGCCAGCAGCTTGGGACACGGGAACACTGAAGCTTTCTTT. This encodes CASSLGHGNTEAFF.

This chain links TRBV13 with TRBJ1-2; D unresolved. The CDR3 sequence is 14 residues long. V was cut by 1 base and J by 7 bases, with 13 bases left in between. CDR1 PRHDT and CDR2 FYEKMQ come from the germline V gene (reference sequence). The CDR3 region is CASSLEREGRGYTF. In DNA, the CDR3 is TGTGCCAGCAGCTTAGAGAGGGAGGGTCGTGGCTACACCTTC.

V and J are TRBV2 and TRBJ2-1, with TRBD2 identical over 10 bases. Germline V gene data show CDR1 as SNHLY and CDR2 as FYNNEI. This CDR3 is 16 amino acids long. V trimming: 1 base; J trimming: 9 bases; junction bases outside the gene matches: 9. As DNA, the CDR3 is TGTGCCAGCAGTGAAGTGCGGCTAGCGGGAGTTGGTGAGCAGTTCTTC. Its translation: CASSEVRLAGVGEQFF.

CDR3 sequence (DNA): TGTGCCAGCAGCTTAATAGCGGGAGACGGGGAGCTGTTTTTT. This gives the protein CASSLIAGDGELFF. This rearrangement joins TRBV7-3 to TRBJ2-2, with 9 bases that match TRBD2. CDR3 length equals 14 residues. Unmatched junction bases numbered 1, after V lost 1 base and J lost 7 bases. CDR1 is SGHTA and CDR2 is FQGTGA in the germline V gene.

The chain employs TRBV19 and TRBJ2-1, with D possibly matching TRBD2 (6 bases). From germline, CDR1 is LNHDA and CDR2 SQIVND (reference sequence). V lost 1 base and J 3 bases, leaving 13 bases between the germline ends. This CDR3 is built from 16 residues. The CDR3 protein is CASSIGVAEFYNEQFF. The CDR3 DNA sequence: TGTGCCAGTAGTATAGGGGTAGCGGAGTTCTACAATGAGCAGTTCTTC.

The chain uses TRBV27 and TRBJ2-1, with TRBD2 matching over 7 bases. This CDR3 is built from 14 residues. Germline CDR1 MNHEY, CDR2 SMNVEV (reference sequence). V was clipped by 2 bases and J by 5 bases; unmatched bases: 3. As DNA, the CDR3 is TGTGCCAGCAGTTTAATGGGAGGGAACAATGAGCAGTTCTTC. Translating it yields CASSLMGGNNEQFF.

The chain carries TRBV7-9 and TRBJ2-7; maybe TRBD2 (6 bases). There are 15 residues in the CDR3. Germline V CDR1 and CDR2: SEHNR, FQNEAQ (reference sequence). Trimming shortened V by 0 bases and J by 1 base, and 10 bases separated the two germline ends. The CDR3 DNA sequence: TGTGCCAGCAGCTTAGCGGAGGGTTGGTCCTACGAGCAGTACTTC. This gives the protein CASSLAEGWSYEQYF.

This rearrangement joins TRBV11-3 to TRBJ1-1; D uncertain. The length of the CDR3 is 18 residues. V gave up 0 bases and J gave up 0 bases, with 17 bases separating them. Germline CDR1 SGHNT, CDR2 YENEEA. CDR3 loop: CASSLDRRGRPMNTEAFF. Here the CDR3 DNA reads TGTGCCAGCAGCTTAGATCGTCGAGGCCGCCCAATGAACACTGAAGCTTTCTTT.

The CDR3 sequence is CASSLGQGGNEQFF. The CDR3 coding sequence is TGTGCCAGCAGCTTAGGCCAAGGCGGCAATGAGCAGTTCTTC. The chain joins TRBV13 to TRBJ2-1; unclear D gene. Germline V gene sequence: CDR1 PRHDT, CDR2 FYEKMQ (reference sequence). Trimming took off 0 bases at V and 6 bases at J, with 9 bases between the two ends. This CDR3 comprises 14 residues.

The CDR3 bases are TGTGCCAGCAGCTTATTCGCAGATACGCAGTATTTT. Translated: CASSLFADTQYF. The rearrangement uses TRBV7-3 and TRBJ2-3, with D unclear. The CDR3 is 12 residues long. V was pared by 2 bases and J by 4 bases, with 4 bases between. Germline loops: CDR1 SGHTA, CDR2 FQGTGA.

As DNA, the CDR3 is TGTGCCAGCAGTTTAGCATGGGCCGAGCAGTACTTC. As protein: CASSLAWAEQYF. The chain has TRBV12-3 or TRBV12-4 and TRBJ2-7; D is undetermined. The CDR3 length is 12 residues. V lost 0 bases and J lost 6, with 6 bases in between.

The chain couples TRBV7-9 to TRBJ2-3, with 11 bases aligning to TRBD2. Germline trimming cut 5 bases from V and 2 bases from J; bases unmatched to any gene: 3. Per the germline V gene, CDR1 is SEHNR and CDR2 is FQNEAQ (reference sequence). CDR3 length equals 15 residues. The CDR3 reads CASSPGLAATDTQYF. CDR3 nucleotides: TGTGCCAGCAGCCCGGGACTAGCGGCCACAGATACGCAGTATTTT. Combining the CDR3 with reference TRBV7-9 and TRBJ2-3 gives the whole variable domain DTGVSQNPRHKITKRGQNVTFRCDPISEHNRLYWYRQTLGQGPEFLTYFQNEAQLEKSRLLSDRFSAERPKGSFSTLEIQRTEQGDSAMYLCASSPGLAATDTQYFGPGTRLTVL.

V is TRBV7-9 and J is TRBJ2-7; 11 nucleotides match TRBD1. The CDR3 has 13 amino acids. Germline V lookup: CDR1 SEHNR, CDR2 FQNEAQ (reference sequence). V shed 7 bases, J shed 3 bases, and the junction held 2 bases outside the gene matches. This CDR3 reads CASTGTGGYEQYF. CDR3 nucleotides: TGTGCCAGCACCGGGACAGGGGGCTACGAGCAGTACTTC.

The chain carries TRBV18 and TRBJ2-5; possibly TRBD2 for D (5 bases). The germline V and J ends were trimmed by 5 bases and 5 bases, with 15 bases remaining between them. CDR1 and CDR2 (germline): KGHSH, LQKENI. This CDR3 region has 14 residues. CDR3 DNA: TGTGCCAGCTCAAATTTTGTGGGAGTTGAGACCCAGTACTTC. This gives the protein CASSNFVGVETQYF. Full variable domain (missing parts from reference TRBV18 and TRBJ2-5): NAGVMQNPRHLVRRRGQEARLRCSPMKGHSHVYWYRQLPEEGLKFMVYLQKENIIDESGMPKERFSAEFPKEGPSILRIQQVVRGDSAAYFCASSNFVGVETQYFGPGTRLLVL.

The chain employs TRBV4-2 and TRBJ2-3; D is perhaps TRBD2 (5 bases). The CDR3 is 16 residues long. V was pared by 0 bases and J by 4 bases, with 14 bases between. CDR1 LGHNA and CDR2 YNFKEQ come from the germline V gene. In DNA, the CDR3 is TGTGCCAGCAGCCAAGATTACGGACTTGCTGCAGATACGCAGTATTTT. Translating gives CASSQDYGLAADTQYF.

A few counts support this clone. The chain combines TRBV7-9 with TRBJ2-7, with TRBD1 matching 7 bases. This CDR3 spans 13 amino acids. J gave up 3 bases and V 6 bases, and 5 bases lay outside the gene matches. The germline CDR1 and CDR2 sequences are SEHNR and FQNEAQ (reference sequence). The CDR3 nucleotides are TGTGCCAGCAGATCGGACAGGTACTACGAGCAGTACTTC. Translation gives CASRSDRYYEQYF.

The chain combines TRBV30 with TRBJ2-7; 11 nucleotides line up with TRBD2. Germline V CDR1 and CDR2: GTSNPN, SVGIG (reference sequence). J was trimmed by 5 bases and V by 1 base; bases with no gene match: 7. The CDR3 sequence is 15 residues long. The CDR3 DNA follows: TGTGCCTGGAGTGCTGGACTAGCGGGTAAACACGAGCAGTACTTC. Translation: CAWSAGLAGKHEQYF.

V and J are TRBV7-9 and TRBJ1-3, with TRBD1 matching over 8 bases. CDR1 and CDR2 from the germline V gene are SEHNR and FQNEAQ (reference sequence). This CDR3 is 17 amino acids long. Trimming cost V 1 base and J 0 bases; bases outside gene matches: 5. CDR3 nucleotides: TGTGCCAGCAGCTTAGGAGTACAGGGGGGCTCTGGAAACACCATATATTTT. As protein: CASSLGVQGGSGNTIYF.

V usage is TRBV7-2 and J usage is TRBJ2-3; 9 bases are a match to TRBD2. In germline, CDR1 is SGHTA, CDR2 FQGNSA. There are 15 residues in the CDR3. V lost 3 bases to trimming and J lost 4 bases; unmatched junction nucleotides: 5. The CDR3 nucleotides read TGTGCCAGCAGCTTTAGCGGGAGTGGCCCAGATACGCAGTATTTT. Protein sequence: CASSFSGSGPDTQYF.